The source of this T cell receptor beta chain is a study of blood T cell repertoires in COVID-19. As for the study in general: Collection of acute and convalescent COVID-19 samples took place in the United States, Italy and Spain. T cells, B-cell-depleted T cells, or PBMCs supplied cDNA or gDNA.

Participant-reported clinical history was the basis for cohort assignment. Per the study methods: Amplification from reference gene primers served as the basis for estimated nucleated cell counts. Using immunoSEQ multiplex PCR, the repertoire was profiled, and TCRdb retains in-frame clones only, with some absent. V and J calls plus clone size are reproduced from that table; the DNA served to infer D and trimming. The profile shows hundreds of thousands of clones, 80% to 90% of them singletons. Material: PBMCs or T cells enriched from blood (not recorded which). The TCR comes from a man between 25 and 39 years old who had recovered from COVID-19.

The CDR3 protein is CATSSIAGDDNEQFF. The CDR3 nucleotides read TGTGCCACCTCATCGATAGCGGGAGATGACAATGAGCAGTTCTTC. The rearrangement links TRBV24-1 to TRBJ2-1, with TRBD2 matching 9 bases. In germline, CDR1 is KGHDR, CDR2 SFDVKD. The ends lost 9 bases at V and 5 bases at J; junction bases unmatched: 10. The CDR3 spans 15 residues.